The 5 T cell receptor beta chains reported below all come from one sample, sequenced in a study of blood T cell repertoires in acute mononucleosis. Time point of the sample: convalescence about 6 months (5-8 months) after acute presentation (visit 7). TCRdb's table, derived via immunoSEQ multiplex PCR, lists solely in-frame clones and lacks some. The data contain around 1,500 clones, approximately 25% of them seen just once; the ten biggest clones take up approximately 33%. Material: EBV YVL epitope tetramer+ CD8+ T cells sorted from PBMCs, obtained during convalescence from infectious mononucleosis. Subset in this sample: CD8 T cells binding a tetramer with EBV BRLF1 109-117 peptide (YVL-BR). These receptors were obtained from a woman aged 18-29 years with infectious mononucleosis caused by EBV.

The J gene is TRBJ1-1, the V gene TRBV6-5; a possible D gene is TRBD1 (6 bases). Trimming pared 9 bases from V and 4 bases from J, leaving 12 bases between. Germline V gene lookup returns CDR1 MNHEY and CDR2 SVGAGI. This CDR3 is 12 amino acids long. CDR3 bases: TGTGCCAGGCAACAGGGATCCACTGAAGCTTTCTTT. Translation: CARQQGSTEAFF.

This clone was observed many times. This chain connects TRBV13 to TRBJ2-1, with 7 bases aligning to TRBD1. Germline trimming cut 6 bases from V and 7 bases from J; bases unmatched to any gene: 12. Germline V gene data show CDR1 as PRHDT and CDR2 as FYEKMQ (reference sequence). The CDR3 totals 15 residues. The CDR3 DNA sequence: TGTGCCAGCAGTGATTGGCAGGGGGAATCAAATGAGCAGTTCTTC. Translating gives CASSDWQGESNEQFF.

Turning to this clone: Compared with germline, one end of the junction differs, possibly owing to a read error. The chain uses TRBV10-3 and TRBJ1-5, with D perhaps TRBD1 (6 bases). Germline lookup yields CDR1 ENHRY and CDR2 SYGVKD. The length of the CDR3 is 15 residues. This CDR3 is CASSFLLGGAQPQHF. Written as DNA, the CDR3 is TGTGCCAGCAGTTTCCTTCTGGGGGGGGCTCAGCCCCAGCATTTT.

The table lists this clone with many counts. Written as DNA, the CDR3 is TGTGCCAGCAGTTATATCGGGGTTGGCTACACCTTC. Protein product: CASSYIGVGYTF. This sequence joins TRBV5-6 and TRBJ1-2; D unclear. V dropped 5 bases and J dropped 7 bases, with 12 bases sitting between them. The germline CDR1 and CDR2 sequences are SGHDT and YYEEEE. The CDR3 extends over 12 amino acids.

This clone has only a few counts. The likely explanation is a read error, given a far larger clone one base away. This chain links TRBV6-4 with TRBJ2-3, with D uncertain. Germline V gene sequence: CDR1 MRHNA, CDR2 SNTAGT. The CDR3 contains 15 residues. The CDR3 is CTSSALLGSASTQYF. CDR3 nucleotides: TGTACCAGCAGTGCCCTACTTGGGTCAGCGTCGACGCAGTATTTT.